This T cell receptor beta chain was identified in a study of identical twins. A universal primer site was added by template switching, and unique molecular identifiers were carried by the cDNA. TCRdb re-derived calls from the 5' RACE reads in MiXCR, one entry per CDR3 protein. The profile shows under 900,000 distinct CDR3 sequences, 9% to 15% of them singletons. V was shortened by 4 bases and J by 5 bases, with 14 bases between the two germline ends. Germline assignment: CDR1 LGHDT and CDR2 YNNKEL (reference sequence). This CDR3 region has 14 residues. These same records also appear under a second study, on yellow fever vaccine responses in identical twins. That paper notes: Twins' vaccine T cell responses reportedly seemed partly convergent and partly personalized.

The receptor was isolated from a woman younger than 30 in good health. Input material: PBMCs. The chain uses TRBV3-1 and TRBJ1-1; maybe TRBD1 (5 bases). CDR3 bases: TGTGCCAGCAGCCCCCGTAAGGGGCTGACTGAAGCTTTCTTT. Its translation: CASSPRKGLTEAFF.